A selection of T cell receptor beta chains follows, all from one sample in a study of cytomegalovirus exposure and HLA in healthy donors. TCRdb's table, derived via immunoSEQ multiplex PCR, lists solely in-frame clones and lacks some. The top ten hold around 1.5% of the sample, which has 150,000 to 200,000 clones, less than 85% seen once. Material for sequencing was PBMCs. These receptor sequences come from a male donor in good health and CMV-seronegative. Each CDR3 is given with its conserved first and last residue. Each record gives: J gene, D gene, V gene, clone size, CDR3 protein, CDR3 DNA. The D gene is left open where the match is weak. Clone size appears in some rows only: once, few, many, or a class for an expanded clone.

TRBJ2-7,-,TRBV7-2,-,CASSLEAMVSGSEQYF,TGTGCCAGCAGCTTAGAAGCTATGGTTTCAGGGTCCGAGCAGTACTTC
TRBJ2-7,TRBD1,TRBV4-3,-,CASSPRGQGLAGYEQYF,TGCGCCAGCAGCCCGCGGGGACAGGGCCTCGCTGGTTACGAGCAGTACTTC
TRBJ2-2,-,TRBV7-2,-,CASSLAQYTGELFF,TGTGCCAGCAGCTTAGCCCAGTACACCGGGGAGCTGTTTTTT
TRBJ2-7,-,TRBV25-1,-,CASRDTGLYEQYF,TGTGCCAGCAGGGACACCGGGTTGTACGAGCAGTACTTC
TRBJ2-1,TRBD2,TRBV6-5,-,CASSYTAGGNEQFF,TGTGCCAGCAGTTACACTGCCGGGGGGAATGAGCAGTTCTTC
TRBJ1-1,-,TRBV11-3,-,CASSFGGTEAFF,TGTGCCAGCAGCTTCGGGGGCACTGAAGCTTTCTTT
TRBJ1-3,-,TRBV7-9,-,CASSGGDSRGNTIYF,TGTGCCAGCAGCGGAGGGGATTCGCGGGGAAACACCATATATTTT
TRBJ2-7,-,TRBV30,-,CAWKQNYEQYF,TGTGCCTGGAAACAGAACTACGAGCAGTACTTC
TRBJ1-2,-,TRBV7-2,few,CASSRGGLPSDGYTF,TGTGCCAGCAGCAGGGGGGGGCTTCCCTCGGATGGCTACACCTTC
TRBJ2-7,-,TRBV28,-,CASIYGGSYEQYF,TGTGCCAGCATCTACGGCGGTTCCTACGAGCAGTACTTC
TRBJ2-3,TRBD2,TRBV18,-,CASSPPSGVATDTQYF,TGTGCCAGCTCACCCCCAAGCGGGGTGGCCACAGATACGCAGTATTTT
TRBJ2-7,TRBD1,TRBV7-6,-,CASSLLLQPGQGLYEQYF,TGTGCCAGCAGCTTATTACTTCAGCCGGGACAGGGGCTCTACGAGCAGTACTTC
TRBJ2-5,TRBD2,TRBV7-6,-,CASSLGLAGETQYF,TGTGCCAGCAGCCTCGGACTAGCGGGGGAGACCCAGTACTTC
TRBJ2-1,-,TRBV7-3,-,CASSLRSSPGNEQFF,TGTGCCAGCAGCTTAAGGTCTTCCCCGGGGAATGAGCAGTTCTTC
TRBJ2-1,TRBD2,TRBV7-2,-,CASSLSGVRYNEQFF,TGTGCCAGCAGCTTAAGCGGGGTCCGTTACAATGAGCAGTTCTTC
TRBJ2-2,TRBD1,TRBV5-1,-,CASSTQGLNTGELFF,TGCGCCAGCAGCACACAGGGGTTGAACACCGGGGAGCTGTTTTTT
TRBJ1-4,-,TRBV19,-,CASSTQGPREKLFF,TGTGCCAGTAGTACCCAGGGGCCTCGTGAAAAACTGTTTTTT
TRBJ2-3,TRBD1,TRBV14,-,CASTDRGQDTQYF,TGTGCCAGCACGGACAGGGGGCAAGATACGCAGTATTTT
TRBJ2-7,TRBD2,TRBV27,-,CASSPGLAGGPYEQYF,TGTGCCAGCAGTCCGGGACTAGCGGGAGGACCCTACGAGCAGTACTTC
TRBJ1-2,-,TRBV28,-,CASSNVVGYGYTF,TGTGCCAGCAGTAACGTAGTCGGCTATGGCTACACCTTC
TRBJ2-5,-,TRBV28,-,CASSQSLREREDQETQYF,TGTGCCAGCAGTCAAAGTCTCCGGGAAAGAGAGGACCAAGAGACCCAGTACTTC
TRBJ2-5,TRBD2,TRBV7-9,-,CASSLQRGGRQETQYF,TGTGCCAGCAGCTTACAGCGGGGGGGCCGTCAAGAGACCCAGTACTTC
TRBJ1-1,-,TRBV6-5,-,CALTLDSRGTEAFF,TGTGCCCTCACCCTGGACAGTCGTGGAACTGAAGCTTTCTTT
TRBJ2-2,-,TRBV5-1,-,CAISKLGGTGELFF,TGCGCCATTTCGAAACTTGGCGGGACCGGGGAGCTGTTTTTT
TRBJ2-5,TRBD2,TRBV28,-,CASSLSLAGGPQETQYF,TGTGCCAGCTCACTTAGCTTAGCGGGAGGGCCCCAAGAGACCCAGTACTTC
TRBJ2-7,TRBD2,TRBV6-1,-,CASLRPERGEQYF,TGTGCCAGCCTCAGACCCGAGCGGGGCGAGCAGTACTTC
TRBJ2-3,TRBD2,TRBV5-1,-,CASSAALAGGADTQYF,TGCGCCAGCAGCGCGGCACTAGCGGGGGGAGCCGATACGCAGTATTTT
TRBJ2-7,TRBD1,TRBV7-6,once,CASSLLTGTPTEQYF,TGTGCCAGCAGCTTACTGACAGGGACCCCTACAGAGCAGTACTTC
TRBJ2-7,-,TRBV19,-,CASSIQGSYEQYF,TGTGCCAGTAGTATTCAGGGATCCTACGAGCAGTACTTC